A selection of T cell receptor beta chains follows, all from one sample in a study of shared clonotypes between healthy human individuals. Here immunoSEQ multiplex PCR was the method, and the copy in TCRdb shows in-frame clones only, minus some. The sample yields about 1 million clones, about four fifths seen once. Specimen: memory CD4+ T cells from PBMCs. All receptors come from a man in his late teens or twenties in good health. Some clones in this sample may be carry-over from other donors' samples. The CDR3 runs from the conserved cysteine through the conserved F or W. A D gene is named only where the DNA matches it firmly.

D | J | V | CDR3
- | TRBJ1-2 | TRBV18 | CASSPPSSGLYGYTF
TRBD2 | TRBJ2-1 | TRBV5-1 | CASSYLRLAGGGVFDEQFF
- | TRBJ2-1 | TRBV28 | CASSQATYNEQFF
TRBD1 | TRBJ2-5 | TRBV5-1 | CASRGTAQVETQYF
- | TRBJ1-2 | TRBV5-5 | CASSLDPLPNYGYTF
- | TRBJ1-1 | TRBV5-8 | CASSLGREAFF
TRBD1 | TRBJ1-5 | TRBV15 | CATSRDRYRGSPQPQHF
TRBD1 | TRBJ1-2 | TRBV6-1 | CASSDGTGYNGYTF
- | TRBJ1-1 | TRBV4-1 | CASSQDLAITEAFF
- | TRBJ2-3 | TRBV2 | CASSTGATDTQYF
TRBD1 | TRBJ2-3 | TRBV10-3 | CAISGVDRAVGDTQYF
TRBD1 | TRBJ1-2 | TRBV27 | CASRRQGNYGYTF
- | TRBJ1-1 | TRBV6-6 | CAAGGTREAFF
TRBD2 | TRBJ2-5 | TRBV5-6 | CASSLVSSGTLGTQYF